These 16 T cell receptor beta chains came from one sample sequenced in a study of T cells after yellow fever vaccination. MiXCR, applied by TCRdb to the 5' RACE reads, yields one record per CDR3 protein. Of about 350,000 distinct CDR3 sequences in the sample, around 10% were seen once. The sequenced sample was PBMCs, obtained on the day of the first yellow fever vaccination. The source of these receptors is a man younger than 35 who received the YFV17D yellow fever vaccine.

The genes are TRBV4-3 and TRBJ2-6; 9 bases are a match to TRBD1. The CDR3 sequence is 17 residues long. Germline CDR1 is LGHNA and CDR2 is YSLEER. Germline trimming cut 0 bases from V and 0 bases from J; bases unmatched to any gene: 0. CDR3 sequence reads: CASSQEDRGSGANVLTF. CDR3 coding DNA: TGCGCCAGCAGCCAAGAGGACAGGGGCTCTGGGGCCAACGTCCTGACTTTC.

This clonotype was seen more than once but under ten times. The V and J genes are TRBV12-3 or TRBV12-4 and TRBJ2-7, with 10 positions matching TRBD1. J was trimmed by 6 bases and V by 6 bases; bases with no gene match: 8. CDR3 length: 14 amino acids. As DNA, the CDR3 is TGTGCCAGCAGCTGGGGACAGGGGATCCGCGAGCAGTACTTC. It specifies CASSWGQGIREQYF.

This clonotype was picked up many times. The CDR3 DNA sequence: TGTGCCACCAGTGATTCCCAACTGGATGAGCAGTTCTTC. Its protein is CATSDSQLDEQFF. V usage is TRBV24-1 and J usage is TRBJ2-1; unclear D gene. This CDR3 has 13 residues. Per the germline V gene, CDR1 is KGHDR and CDR2 is SFDVKD. Trimming shortened V by 2 bases and J by 8 bases, and 9 bases separated the two germline ends.

In this sample, this clonotype turned up a few times. The chain combines TRBV20-1 with TRBJ2-1; D is possibly TRBD1 or TRBD2 (7 bases each). Deletions cut 2 bases from V and 8 bases from J, with 25 bases between. Germline assignment: CDR1 DFQATT and CDR2 SNEGSKA (reference sequence). This CDR3 region has 17 residues. CDR3 bases: TGCAGTGCTAGACTCACTGGGAGGGGGCCCGGGGGACATGAGCAGTTCTTC. It codes for CSARLTGRGPGGHEQFF.

This chain uses TRBV20-1 with TRBJ2-7; D is unclear. Trimming shortened V by 3 bases and J by 3 bases, and 12 bases separated the two germline ends. The germline gives CDR1 DFQATT, CDR2 SNEGSKA (reference sequence). There are 13 residues in the CDR3. The CDR3 spells CSARTAAGYEQYF. The CDR3 nucleotides read TGCAGTGCTAGGACGGCAGCCGGCTACGAGCAGTACTTC.

The chain joins TRBV6-1 to TRBJ2-7; no firm D call. The CDR3 totals 13 residues. V lost 2 bases and J lost 2, with 7 bases in between. Germline V gene sequence: CDR1 MNHNS, CDR2 SASEGT. CDR3 loop: CASSELQTYEQYV. CDR3 sequence (DNA): TGTGCCAGCAGTGAACTACAGACCTACGAGCAGTACGTC.

V usage is TRBV6-2 or TRBV6-3 and J usage is TRBJ2-7; weak D call: TRBD2 (5 bases). V lost 4 bases and J 2 bases, leaving 18 bases between the germline ends. The germline V gene has CDR1 MNHEY and CDR2 SVGEGT. This CDR3 region has 16 residues. In DNA form, the CDR3 reads TGTGCCAGCAGTTTTCTTTCGGGGATCATCCCCTACGAGCAGTACGTC. Its protein is CASSFLSGIIPYEQYV.

In this sample, this clonotype turned up a few times. CDR3 sequence reads: CASVAGGRNYGYTF. The DNA for the CDR3 is TGTGCTTCCGTCGCCGGGGGTCGGAACTATGGCTACACCTTC. This sequence joins TRBV28 and TRBJ1-2, with TRBD1 as a possible D gene (5 bases). Per the germline V gene, CDR1 is MDHEN and CDR2 is SYDVKM. This CDR3 spans 14 amino acids.

The table lists this clonotype with a few counts. The J gene is TRBJ2-7, the V gene TRBV4-2; TRBD2 matches at 7 bases. The germline V gene encodes CDR1 LGHNA and CDR2 YNFKEQ. J gave up 0 bases and V 1 base, and 6 bases lay outside the gene matches. This CDR3 contains 16 residues. The CDR3 loop reads CASSQGVSGFSYEQYF. CDR3 DNA: TGTGCCAGCAGCCAAGGGGTTAGCGGGTTCTCCTACGAGCAGTACTTC.

This clonotype has only a few counts. The chain recombines TRBV18 with TRBJ2-1; the match to TRBD1 covers 7 bases. The CDR3 has 17 residues. V trimming: 3 bases; J trimming: 0 bases; junction bases outside the gene matches: 8. Germline loops: CDR1 KGHSH, CDR2 LQKENI. CDR3 sequence: CASSPRLTGTSYNEQFF. CDR3 DNA sequence: TGTGCCAGCTCACCTCGATTGACAGGGACCTCCTACAATGAGCAGTTCTTC.

This clonotype came up a few times. The chain couples TRBV4-1 to TRBJ1-6; D is unresolved. The CDR3 is made up of 16 amino acids. The ends were cut back, 3 bases at V and 1 base at J, with 10 bases in the middle. Per the germline V gene, CDR1 is MGHRA and CDR2 is YSYEKL. Here the CDR3 reads CASSHPRSSYNSPLHF. DNA of the CDR3: TGCGCCAGCAGCCACCCCAGGAGTTCCTATAATTCACCCCTCCACTTT.

This clonotype was seen at least ten times. The V and J genes are TRBV18 and TRBJ1-1; 7 nucleotides match TRBD1. After removal of 5 bases from V and 1 base from J, the junction contained 7 bases not matched to a gene. The CDR3 has 15 residues. The V gene's germline CDR1 is KGHSH and CDR2 LQKENI. The CDR3 DNA reads as TGTGCCAGCTCAGCGACCGGGACAGCGAACACTGAAGCTTTCTTT. This encodes CASSATGTANTEAFF.

The chain has TRBV27 and TRBJ1-1, with unresolved D. V was shortened by 4 bases and J by 7 bases, with 19 bases between the two germline ends. From germline, CDR1 is MNHEY and CDR2 SMNVEV (reference sequence). The CDR3 is 15 residues long. The CDR3 region is CASSSQQTGAFEAFF. CDR3 DNA: TGTGCCAGCAGTTCCCAACAGACGGGAGCATTTGAAGCTTTCTTT.

The chain uses TRBV20-1 and TRBJ1-1; D is uncertain. Germline V gene lookup returns CDR1 DFQATT and CDR2 SNEGSKA (reference sequence). Trimming removed 4 bases at V and 2 bases at J, with 2 bases between. This CDR3 region has 10 residues. The CDR3 DNA reads as TGCAGTGCTAAAAACACTGAAGCTTTCTTT. Protein product: CSAKNTEAFF.

This clonotype has only a few counts. This chain connects TRBV20-1 to TRBJ1-6, with D possibly matching TRBD1 (5 bases). The V gene lost 0 bases and the J gene lost 7 bases, with 10 bases spanning the gap. The CDR3 is 14 amino acids. Germline V CDR1 and CDR2: DFQATT, SNEGSKA (reference sequence). This chain's CDR3 is CSAREPGRNSPLHF. The CDR3 DNA is TGCAGTGCTAGAGAACCAGGGAGGAATTCACCCCTCCACTTT.

This clonotype was observed a handful of times. The chain links TRBV9 to TRBJ2-7; a weak D match, TRBD1 (7 bases). Trimming cost V 5 bases and J 3 bases, with 18 bases left between them. Germline lookup yields CDR1 SGDLS and CDR2 YYNGEE. The CDR3 extends over 15 amino acids. This CDR3 reads CASREGGQRYYEQYF. Written as DNA, the CDR3 is TGTGCCAGCAGAGAGGGGGGACAGAGATACTACGAGCAGTACTTC.